The 26 T cell receptor beta chains reported below all come from one sample, sequenced in a study of Ad26.COV2.S vaccination and SARS-CoV-2 variants. Libraries were prepared by immunoSEQ multiplex PCR; TCRdb keeps only in-frame clonotypes and omits some of them. The data show more than 300,000 clones, 88% seen once. Treatment: about 20 received Ad26.COV2.S at low or high dose, single or two shots; roughly five received placebo; per-sample allocation not given. After the first vaccine or placebo injection, samples were drawn on day 63. The specimen was peripheral blood, collected in a trial of Ad26.COV2.S vaccine versus placebo. The source is a person aged 18 to 59 who received the Ad26.COV2.S COVID-19 vaccine or a placebo.

J is TRBJ1-5 and V is TRBV19, with 10 bases that match TRBD1. CDR3 length: 15 amino acids. Germline V gene sequence: CDR1 LNHDA, CDR2 SQIVND (reference sequence). V shed 5 bases and J 7 bases; nucleotides not matched to a gene: 8. The CDR3 loop is CASSVTGGGGQPQHF. The CDR3 bases are TGTGCCAGTAGTGTGACAGGGGGCGGGGGCCAGCCCCAGCATTTT. Filled out from reference TRBV19 and TRBJ1-5, the complete variable domain reads DGGITQSPKYLFRKEGQNVTLSCEQNLNHDAMYWYRQDPGQGLRLIYYSQIVNDFQKGDIAEGYSVSREKKESFPLTVTSAQKNPTAFYLCASSVTGGGGQPQHFGDGTRLSIL.

This rearrangement joins TRBV2 to TRBJ2-2, with 9 bases aligning to TRBD1. This CDR3 has 13 residues. CDR1 is SNHLY and CDR2 is FYNNEI in the germline V gene. Trimming removed 10 bases from V and 8 bases from J; junction bases left unmatched: 8. The CDR3, as DNA: TGTGCCACTCAGGACAGGGGCCGAGGGGAGCTGTTTTTT. It encodes CATQDRGRGELFF. Variable domain in full (rest from reference TRBV2 and TRBJ2-2): EPEVTQTPSHQVTQMGQEVILRCVPISNHLYFYWYRQILGQKVEFLVSFYNNEISEKSEIFDDQFSVERPDGSNFTLKIRSTKLEDSAMYFCATQDRGRGELFFGEGSRLTVL.

This sequence joins TRBV5-6 and TRBJ2-7, with 11 positions matching TRBD1. V lost 3 bases and J lost 0; bases outside the gene matches: 11. This CDR3 is built from 18 residues. In germline, CDR1 is SGHDT, CDR2 YYEEEE. The CDR3 protein is CASSWGTGGYGSSYEQYF. In DNA form, the CDR3 reads TGTGCCAGCAGCTGGGGGACAGGGGGATACGGAAGCTCCTACGAGCAGTACTTC.

The chain uses TRBV5-1 and TRBJ2-3; 7 bases align to TRBD2. Germline V gives CDR1 SGHRS, CDR2 YFSETQ. The CDR3 runs to 15 residues. Germline trimming cut 3 bases from V and 2 bases from J; bases unmatched to any gene: 6. CDR3 protein: CASSSPGLPTDTQYF. DNA for the CDR3: TGCGCCAGCAGCTCCCCGGGACTACCCACAGATACGCAGTATTTT. The variable domain in full, completed from reference TRBV5-1 and TRBJ2-3, reads KAGVTQTPRYLIKTRGQQVTLSCSPISGHRSVSWYQQTPGQGLQFLFEYFSETQRNKGNFPGRFSGRQFSNSRSEMNVSTLELGDSALYLCASSSPGLPTDTQYFGPGTRLTVL.

The chain uses TRBV5-6 and TRBJ1-1; 8 nucleotides agree with TRBD1. The CDR3 is made up of 16 amino acids. With V trimmed by 1 base and J by 1 base, 6 bases remained unmatched. Germline-derived CDR1 and CDR2 are SGHDT and YYEEEE. The CDR3 protein is CASSLTSGTGNTEAFF. In DNA, the CDR3 is TGTGCCAGCAGCTTGACATCCGGGACAGGGAACACTGAAGCTTTCTTT.

V and J are TRBV28 and TRBJ1-5; a possible D gene is TRBD1 (5 bases). Germline values: CDR1 MDHEN, CDR2 SYDVKM. The CDR3 runs 15 residues. The V end was cut by 2 bases, the J end by 2 bases, with 10 bases between. The CDR3 sequence is CASSLPGIRNQPQHF. In DNA form, the CDR3 reads TGTGCCAGCAGTTTACCAGGGATCCGCAATCAGCCCCAGCATTTT.

The chain recombines TRBV6-5 with TRBJ1-1; D gene unclear. The CDR3 covers 14 residues. Germline V gene data show CDR1 as MNHEY and CDR2 as SVGAGI. V was clipped by 2 bases and J by 6 bases, with 13 bases between them. The CDR3 region is CASSYDIRWSEAFF. For the CDR3, the DNA is TGTGCCAGCAGTTACGACATCCGATGGTCTGAAGCTTTCTTT.

V and J are TRBV7-2 and TRBJ1-2; D gene unclear. The V and J ends lost 1 base and 8 bases respectively, with 14 bases between them. Germline loops: CDR1 SGHTA, CDR2 FQGNSA. This CDR3 contains 14 residues. The CDR3 DNA follows: TGTGCCAGCAGCTTAGTCTTATCGGGGATCGGCTACACCTTC. Translating gives CASSLVLSGIGYTF.

The chain employs TRBV7-9 and TRBJ1-2, with D uncertain. Trimming stripped 2 bases from V and 4 bases from J, with 14 bases between. CDR3 length: 15 amino acids. Germline assignment: CDR1 SEHNR and CDR2 FQNEAQ (reference sequence). DNA for the CDR3: TGTGCCAGCAGCTTATCGGTTCATCTCGGCTATGGCTACACCTTC. Translating it yields CASSLSVHLGYGYTF.

The gene calls are TRBV6-5 and TRBJ2-5; TRBD1 might be the D (6 bases). Germline lookup yields CDR1 MNHEY and CDR2 SVGAGI. Trimming took 10 bases from V and 1 from J, leaving 19 bases between them. There are 15 residues in the CDR3. CDR3 sequence: CATKPQGLPQETQYF. CDR3 nucleotide sequence: TGTGCCACCAAACCCCAGGGGCTACCCCAAGAGACCCAGTACTTC.

V and J are TRBV10-3 and TRBJ1-3, with 7 positions matching TRBD1. V lost 0 bases, J lost 2 bases, and 4 bases stayed unmatched. Germline values: CDR1 ENHRY, CDR2 SYGVKD. The CDR3 has 16 residues. CDR3 DNA: TGTGCCATCAGTGAGTCGACAGGGTCGACTGGAAACACCATATATTTT. Its protein is CAISESTGSTGNTIYF.

The chain employs TRBV12-2 and TRBJ1-1. TRBV12-2 is recorded as a pseudogene. This CDR3 has 15 residues. CDR3 DNA sequence: TGTGCAAGTCGCCTATTTGTGGGGTTCGAACCTGAAGCTTTCTTT. Translation: CASRLFVGFEPEAFF.

The chain uses TRBV27 and TRBJ2-5; D remains unclear. This CDR3 region has 13 residues. Trimming removed 6 bases from V and 2 bases from J, with 10 bases in between. Germline CDR1 reads MNHEY; CDR2 reads SMNVEV (reference sequence). CDR3 sequence: CASRLGPQETQYF. The CDR3 DNA reads TGTGCCAGCAGGCTTGGGCCGCAAGAGACCCAGTACTTC.

The rearrangement joins TRBV4-1 to TRBJ2-3; 9 nucleotides line up with TRBD1. This CDR3 region has 18 residues. The V segment lost 1 base and the J segment 5 bases; nucleotides outside the gene matches: 13. Germline-derived CDR1 and CDR2 are MGHRA and YSYEKL. CDR3 region: CASSQVGRQGGGRDTQYF. CDR3 DNA: TGCGCCAGCAGCCAAGTGGGCCGACAGGGGGGAGGTCGAGATACGCAGTATTTT.

This clone was observed a handful of times. The same CDR3 is also encoded by other DNA sequences in this sample. The V gene is TRBV3-1 (or the pseudogene TRBV3-2), the J gene TRBJ1-2; D is unclear. The CDR3 runs 12 residues. Trimming removed 1 base from V and 5 bases from J, with 5 bases in between. From germline, CDR1 is LGHDT and CDR2 YNNKEL (reference sequence). CDR3 region: CASSQVQYGYTF. CDR3 nucleotide sequence: TGTGCCAGCAGCCAAGTTCAGTATGGCTACACCTTC.

This chain links TRBV6-2 or TRBV6-3 with TRBJ2-7, with a weak D call TRBD1 (6 bases). V was shortened by 3 bases and J by 0 bases, with 9 bases between the two germline ends. The CDR3 is made up of 14 amino acids. The germline V gene encodes CDR1 MNHEY and CDR2 SVGEGT. CDR3: CASSYRTDSYEQYF. In nucleotides, the CDR3 is TGTGCCAGCAGTTATCGGACAGACTCCTACGAGCAGTACTTC.

The chain combines TRBV5-1 with TRBJ2-5; 9 bases are a match to TRBD1. This CDR3 comprises 15 residues. Germline CDR1 is SGHRS and CDR2 is YFSETQ. J lost 4 bases, V lost 1 base, and 5 bases had no gene match. The CDR3 protein is CASSLTGGGLETQYF. In nucleotides, the CDR3 is TGCGCCAGCAGCTTGACAGGGGGCGGATTAGAGACCCAGTACTTC.

V gene TRBV20-1 combines with J gene TRBJ2-3, with no clear D. Germline loops: CDR1 DFQATT, CDR2 SNEGSKA (reference sequence). This CDR3 contains 8 residues. The CDR3, as DNA: TGCAGGACAGATACGCAGTATTTT. This gives the protein CRTDTQYF.

The chain employs TRBV30 and TRBJ1-2; the D gene is possibly TRBD1 (6 bases). Per germline, CDR1 GTSNPN and CDR2 SVGIG (reference sequence). This CDR3 spans 21 amino acids. V was shortened by 3 bases and J by 2 bases, with 34 bases between the two germline ends. This CDR3 is CAWRGAPRSDSRIFSNYGYTF. The CDR3 coding sequence is TGTGCCTGGAGGGGTGCTCCGCGCTCGGACAGCAGAATTTTCTCGAACTATGGCTACACCTTC.

The chain joins TRBV28 to TRBJ1-4, with a weak D call TRBD1 (5 bases). The V gene's germline CDR1 is MDHEN and CDR2 SYDVKM. The CDR3 sequence is 13 residues long. Trimming cost V 6 bases and J 5 bases, with 10 bases left between them. This chain's CDR3 is CASRRDWNEKLFF. The DNA of the CDR3 is TGTGCCAGCAGACGGGACTGGAATGAAAAACTGTTTTTT.

The gene calls are TRBV11-3 and TRBJ2-3; 10 nucleotides agree with TRBD2. After removal of 1 base from V and 6 bases from J, the junction contained 7 bases not matched to a gene. The V gene's germline CDR1 is SGHNT and CDR2 YENEEA. This CDR3 is 16 amino acids long. CDR3 sequence: CASSLVAGGLVDTQYF. The CDR3 DNA reads as TGTGCCAGCAGCTTAGTAGCGGGAGGCCTCGTTGATACGCAGTATTTT. Together with reference TRBV11-3 and TRBJ2-3, the CDR3 gives the full variable domain: EAGVVQSPRYKIIEKKQPVAFWCNPISGHNTLYWYLQNLGQGPELLIRYENEEAVDDSQLPKDRFSAERLKGVDSTLKIQPAELGDSAVYLCASSLVAGGLVDTQYFGPGTRLTVL.

This clone occurred a few times. V usage is TRBV18 and J usage is TRBJ1-1; the D is unclear. Looked up from germline, CDR1 is KGHSH and CDR2 is LQKENI. The CDR3 contains 14 residues. Trimming removed 4 bases at V and 3 bases at J, with 12 bases between. The CDR3 sequence is CASSQATRDTEAFF. The CDR3 DNA is TGTGCCAGCTCACAAGCGACAAGGGACACTGAAGCTTTCTTT. The full variable domain, its missing parts supplied by reference TRBV18 and TRBJ1-1, is NAGVMQNPRHLVRRRGQEARLRCSPMKGHSHVYWYRQLPEEGLKFMVYLQKENIIDESGMPKERFSAEFPKEGPSILRIQQVVRGDSAAYFCASSQATRDTEAFFGQGTRLTVV.

The CDR3 is CAWSPDLSNQPQHF. Here the CDR3 DNA reads TGTGCCTGGAGTCCTGATTTGAGCAATCAGCCCCAGCATTTT. The chain has TRBV30 and TRBJ1-5; D not certain. V lost 2 bases to trimming and J lost 1 base, with 9 bases between them. Per the germline V gene, CDR1 is GTSNPN and CDR2 is SVGIG (reference sequence). This CDR3 is 14 amino acids long. Using reference TRBV30 and TRBJ1-5 for the parts outside the CDR3, the full variable domain is SQTIHQWPATLVQPVGSPLSLECTVEGTSNPNLYWYRQAAGRGLQLLFYSVGIGQISSEVPQNLSASRPQDRQFILSSKKLLLSDSGFYLCAWSPDLSNQPQHFGDGTRLSIL.

The V call is TRBV21-1, the J call TRBJ2-2; the D call in the table, TRBD1, was not verified against the DNA. TRBV21-1 is flagged as a pseudogene. This CDR3 has 14 residues. The CDR3 loop is CASGQGGNTGELFF. DNA of the CDR3: TGTGCCAGTGGACAGGGGGGGAACACCGGGGAGCTGTTTTTT.

This chain uses TRBV20-1 with TRBJ2-7; TRBD1 might be the D (6 bases). Germline V lookup: CDR1 DFQATT, CDR2 SNEGSKA (reference sequence). With 3 bases removed from V and 4 bases from J, the gap between germline ends came to 16 bases. The CDR3 covers 14 residues. CDR3 nucleotides: TGCAGTGCTAGTATACAGGGCATTGTGTACGAGCAGTACTTC. It yields the protein CSASIQGIVYEQYF.

The V and J genes are TRBV11-1 and TRBJ2-3; 7 bases are shared with TRBD1. Trimming took 5 bases from V and 8 from J; bases not matched to a gene: 10. CDR3 length: 14 amino acids. The V gene's germline CDR1 is SGHAT and CDR2 FQDESV (reference sequence). CDR3 sequence: CASSQVKGAATQYF. CDR3 DNA sequence: TGTGCCAGCAGCCAAGTGAAGGGGGCCGCTACGCAGTATTTT.